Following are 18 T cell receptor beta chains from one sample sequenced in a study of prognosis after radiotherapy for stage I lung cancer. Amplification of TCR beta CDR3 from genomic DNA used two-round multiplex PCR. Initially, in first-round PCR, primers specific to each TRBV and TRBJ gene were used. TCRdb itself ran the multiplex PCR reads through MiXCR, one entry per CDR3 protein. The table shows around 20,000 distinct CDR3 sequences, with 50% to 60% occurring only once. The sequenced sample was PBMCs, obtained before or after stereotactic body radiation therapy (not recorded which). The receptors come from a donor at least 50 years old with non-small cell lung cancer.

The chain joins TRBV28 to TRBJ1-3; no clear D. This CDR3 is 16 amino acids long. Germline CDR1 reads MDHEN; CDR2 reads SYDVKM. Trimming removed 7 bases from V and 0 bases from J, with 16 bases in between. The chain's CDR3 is CASIRSVLNSGNTIYF. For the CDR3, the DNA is TGTGCCAGCATTAGATCGGTACTCAACTCTGGAAACACCATATATTTT.

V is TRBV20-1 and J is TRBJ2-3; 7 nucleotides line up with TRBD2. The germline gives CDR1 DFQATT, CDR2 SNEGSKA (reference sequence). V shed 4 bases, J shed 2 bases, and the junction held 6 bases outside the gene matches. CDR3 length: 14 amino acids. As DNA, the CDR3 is TGCAGTGCTACGCCTAGCGGATACACAGATACGCAGTATTTT. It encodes CSATPSGYTDTQYF.

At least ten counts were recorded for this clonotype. The CDR3 DNA is TGTGCCAGCAGCTCTGCTAGACGGACCAATGAGCAGTTCTTC. Its translation: CASSSARRTNEQFF. The chain combines TRBV5-6 with TRBJ2-1; no firm D call. V lost 3 bases and J lost 6, with 13 bases in between. Per the germline V gene, CDR1 is SGHDT and CDR2 is YYEEEE. CDR3 size: 14 residues. The full variable domain, with the rest looked up from reference TRBV5-6 and TRBJ2-1, is DAGVTQSPTHLIKTRGQQVTLRCSPKSGHDTVSWYQQALGQGPQFIFQYYEEEERQRGNFPDRFSGHQFPNYSSELNVNALLLGDSALYLCASSSARRTNEQFFGPGTRLTVL.

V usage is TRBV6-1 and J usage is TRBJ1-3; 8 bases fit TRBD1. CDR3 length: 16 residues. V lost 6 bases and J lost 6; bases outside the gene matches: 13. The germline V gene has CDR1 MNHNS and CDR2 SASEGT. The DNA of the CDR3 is TGTGCCAGCAGAGCCCCAGGGGGCGCGGCTATAAACACCATATATTTT. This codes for CASRAPGGAAINTIYF.

CDR3 nucleotide sequence: TGTGCCAGCAGCTTAGATGGCGGTTTTTGTGATGAGCAGTTCTTC. Translation: CASSLDGGFCDEQFF. The V and J genes are TRBV7-7 and TRBJ2-1; D gene unclear. From germline, CDR1 is SSHAT and CDR2 FNYEAQ (reference sequence). Deletions cut 1 base from V and 8 bases from J, with 15 bases between. The CDR3 spans 15 residues.

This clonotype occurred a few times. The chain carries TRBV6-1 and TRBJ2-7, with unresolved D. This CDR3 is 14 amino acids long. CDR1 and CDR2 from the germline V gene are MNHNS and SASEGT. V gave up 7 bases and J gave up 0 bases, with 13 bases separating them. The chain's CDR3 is CASKNRHSSYEQYF. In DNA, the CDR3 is TGTGCCAGCAAGAACCGACACAGCTCCTACGAGCAGTACTTC.

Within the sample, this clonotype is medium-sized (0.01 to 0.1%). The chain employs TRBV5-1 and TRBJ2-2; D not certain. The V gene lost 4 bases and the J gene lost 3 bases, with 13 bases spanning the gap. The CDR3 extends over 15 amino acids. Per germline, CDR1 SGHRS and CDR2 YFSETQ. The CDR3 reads CASSPPSDYTGELFF. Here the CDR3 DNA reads TGCGCCAGCAGCCCCCCGAGTGATTACACCGGGGAGCTGTTTTTT. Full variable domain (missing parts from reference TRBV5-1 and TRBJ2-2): KAGVTQTPRYLIKTRGQQVTLSCSPISGHRSVSWYQQTPGQGLQFLFEYFSETQRNKGNFPGRFSGRQFSNSRSEMNVSTLELGDSALYLCASSPPSDYTGELFFGEGSRLTVL.

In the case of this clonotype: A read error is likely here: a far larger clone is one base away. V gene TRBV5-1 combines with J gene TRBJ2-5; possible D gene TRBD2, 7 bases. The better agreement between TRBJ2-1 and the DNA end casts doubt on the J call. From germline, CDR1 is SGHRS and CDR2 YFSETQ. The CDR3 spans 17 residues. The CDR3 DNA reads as TGCACCAGCAGCCCGCTGGGCGGGGGCTCTTTCAGCAATGAGCAGTTCTTC. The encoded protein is CTSSPLGGGSFSNEQFF.

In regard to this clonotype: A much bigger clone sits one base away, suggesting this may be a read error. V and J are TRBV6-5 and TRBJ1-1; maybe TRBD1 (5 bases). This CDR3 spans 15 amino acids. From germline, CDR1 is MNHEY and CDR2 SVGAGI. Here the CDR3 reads CTSSRGATGNTEAFF. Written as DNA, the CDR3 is TGTACCAGCAGCCGAGGGGCGACTGGGAACACTGAAGCTTTCTTT.

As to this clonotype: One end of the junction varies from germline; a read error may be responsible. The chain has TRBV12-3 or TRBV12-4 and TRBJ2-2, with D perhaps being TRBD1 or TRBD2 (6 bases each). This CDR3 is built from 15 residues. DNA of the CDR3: TGTGCCAGCAGTTCCCGGGGGCGAAGGACCGTGGAGCTGTTTTTT. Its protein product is CASSSRGRRTVELFF.

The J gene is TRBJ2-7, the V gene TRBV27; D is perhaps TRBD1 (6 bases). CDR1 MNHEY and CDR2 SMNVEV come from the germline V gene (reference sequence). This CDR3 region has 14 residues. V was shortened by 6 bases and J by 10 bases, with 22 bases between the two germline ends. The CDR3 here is CASRADRTTYYQYF. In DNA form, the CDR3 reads TGTGCCAGCAGAGCAGACAGGACGACCTACTATCAGTACTTC.

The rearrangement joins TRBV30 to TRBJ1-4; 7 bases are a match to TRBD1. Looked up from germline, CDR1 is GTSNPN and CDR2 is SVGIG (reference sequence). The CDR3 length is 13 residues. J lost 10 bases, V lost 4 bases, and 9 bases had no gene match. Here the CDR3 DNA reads TGTGCCTGGACCACTCAGGGGGGCAGAAAACTGTTTTTT. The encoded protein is CAWTTQGGRKLFF.

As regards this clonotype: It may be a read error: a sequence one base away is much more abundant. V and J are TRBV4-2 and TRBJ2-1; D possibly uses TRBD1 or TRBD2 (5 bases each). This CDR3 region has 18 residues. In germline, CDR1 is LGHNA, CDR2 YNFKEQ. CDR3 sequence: CVSSQDRKGTIGHNEQFF. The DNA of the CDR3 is TGTGTCAGCAGCCAAGATCGAAAAGGGACCATAGGGCACAATGAGCAGTTCTTC.

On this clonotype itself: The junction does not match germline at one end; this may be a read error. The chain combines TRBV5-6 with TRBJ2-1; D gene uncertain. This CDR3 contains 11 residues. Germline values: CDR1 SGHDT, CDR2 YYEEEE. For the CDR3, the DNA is TGTGCCGGCAGCTGGGTAGGGGAGCAGTTCTTC. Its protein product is CAGSWVGEQFF. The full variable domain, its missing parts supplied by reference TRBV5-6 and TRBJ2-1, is DAGVTQSPTHLIKTRGQQVTLRCSPKSGHDTVSWYQQALGQGPQFIFQYYEEEERQRGNFPDRFSGHQFPNYSSELNVNALLLGDSALYLCAGSWVGEQFFGPGTRLTVL.

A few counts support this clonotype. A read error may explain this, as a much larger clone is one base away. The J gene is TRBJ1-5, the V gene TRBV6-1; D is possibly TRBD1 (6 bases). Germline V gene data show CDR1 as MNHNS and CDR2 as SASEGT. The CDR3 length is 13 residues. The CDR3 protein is CAASQGLNRPQHF. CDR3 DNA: TGTGCCGCTTCACAGGGACTCAATCGGCCCCAGCATTTT.

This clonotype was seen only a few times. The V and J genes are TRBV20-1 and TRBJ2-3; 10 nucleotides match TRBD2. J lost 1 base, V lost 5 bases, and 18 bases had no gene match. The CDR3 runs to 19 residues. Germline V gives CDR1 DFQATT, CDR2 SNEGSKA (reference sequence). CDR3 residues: CSAHRVASGSGGGTDTQYF. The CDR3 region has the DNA TGCAGTGCTCATAGGGTGGCTAGCGGGAGTGGAGGGGGCACAGATACGCAGTATTTT.

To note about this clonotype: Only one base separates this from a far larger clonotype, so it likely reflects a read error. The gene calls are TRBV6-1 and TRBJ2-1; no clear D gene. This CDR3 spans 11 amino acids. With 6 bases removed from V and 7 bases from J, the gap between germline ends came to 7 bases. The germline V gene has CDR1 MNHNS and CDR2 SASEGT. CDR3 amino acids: CASRGWNEQFF. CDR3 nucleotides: TGTGCCAGCAGGGGGTGGAATGAGCAGTTCTTC.

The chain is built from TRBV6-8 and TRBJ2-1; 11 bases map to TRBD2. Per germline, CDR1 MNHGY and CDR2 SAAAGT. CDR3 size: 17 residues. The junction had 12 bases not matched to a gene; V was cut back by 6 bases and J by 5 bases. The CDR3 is CASSRTRRGLADNEQFF. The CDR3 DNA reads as TGTGCCAGCAGCCGTACCCGCAGGGGACTAGCGGACAATGAGCAGTTCTTC.